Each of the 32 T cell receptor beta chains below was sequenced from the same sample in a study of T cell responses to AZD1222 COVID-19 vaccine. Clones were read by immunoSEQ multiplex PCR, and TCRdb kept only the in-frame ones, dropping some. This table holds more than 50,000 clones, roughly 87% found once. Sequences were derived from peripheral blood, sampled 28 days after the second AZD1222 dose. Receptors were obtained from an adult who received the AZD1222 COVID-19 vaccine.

This CDR3 is CASSLTSPSHF. DNA for the CDR3: TGTGCCAGCAGTCTGACATCGCCGTCCCATTTT. The rearrangement joins TRBV28 to TRBJ1-5; no firm D call. Trimming removed 5 bases from V and 16 bases from J, with 15 bases in between. Germline assignment: CDR1 MDHEN and CDR2 SYDVKM. There are 11 residues in the CDR3.

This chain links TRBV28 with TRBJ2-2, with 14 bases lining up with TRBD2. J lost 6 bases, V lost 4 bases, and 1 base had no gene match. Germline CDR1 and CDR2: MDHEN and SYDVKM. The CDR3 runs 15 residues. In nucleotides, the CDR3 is TGTGCCAGCAGTTCGACTAGCGGGAGGGCCGGGGAGCTGTTTTTT. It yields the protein CASSSTSGRAGELFF. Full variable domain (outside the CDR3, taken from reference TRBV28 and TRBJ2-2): DVKVTQSSRYLVKRTGEKVFLECVQDMDHENMFWYRQDPGLGLRLIYFSYDVKMKEKGDIPEGYSVSREKKERFSLILESASTNQTSMYLCASSSTSGRAGELFFGEGSRLTVL.

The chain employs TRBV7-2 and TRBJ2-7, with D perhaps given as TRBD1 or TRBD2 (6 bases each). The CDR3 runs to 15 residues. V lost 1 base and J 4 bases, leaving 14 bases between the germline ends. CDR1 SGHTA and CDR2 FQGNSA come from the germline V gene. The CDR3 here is CASSLEGGPAYEQYF. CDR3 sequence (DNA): TGTGCCAGCAGCTTAGAAGGGGGGCCAGCATACGAGCAGTACTTC.

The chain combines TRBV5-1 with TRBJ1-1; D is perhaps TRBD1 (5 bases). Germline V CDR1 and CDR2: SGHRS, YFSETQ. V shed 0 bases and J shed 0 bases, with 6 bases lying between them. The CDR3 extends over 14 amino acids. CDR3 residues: CASSLDRMNTEAFF. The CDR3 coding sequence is TGCGCCAGCAGCTTGGACAGGATGAACACTGAAGCTTTCTTT.

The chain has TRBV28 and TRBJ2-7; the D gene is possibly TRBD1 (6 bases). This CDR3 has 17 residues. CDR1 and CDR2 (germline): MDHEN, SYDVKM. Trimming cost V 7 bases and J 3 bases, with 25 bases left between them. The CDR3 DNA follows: TGTGCCAGCACCCCAACGATCCGTCGGGACATACACTACGAGCAGTACTTC. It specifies CASTPTIRRDIHYEQYF.

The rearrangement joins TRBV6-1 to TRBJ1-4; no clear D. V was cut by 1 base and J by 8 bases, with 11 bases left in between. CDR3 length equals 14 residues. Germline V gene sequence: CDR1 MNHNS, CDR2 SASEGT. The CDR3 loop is CASSEVWGGEKLFF. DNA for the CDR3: TGTGCCAGCAGTGAAGTTTGGGGAGGCGAAAAACTGTTTTTT.

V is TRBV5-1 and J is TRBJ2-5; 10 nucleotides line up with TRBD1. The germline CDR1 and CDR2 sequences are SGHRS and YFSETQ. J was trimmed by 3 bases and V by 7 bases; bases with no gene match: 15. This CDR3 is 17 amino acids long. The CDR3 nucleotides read TGCGCCAGCGGTCTGTTTGGGGGGACAGGGGAGAAAGAGACCCAGTACTTC. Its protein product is CASGLFGGTGEKETQYF. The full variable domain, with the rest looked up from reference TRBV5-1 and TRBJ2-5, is KAGVTQTPRYLIKTRGQQVTLSCSPISGHRSVSWYQQTPGQGLQFLFEYFSETQRNKGNFPGRFSGRQFSNSRSEMNVSTLELGDSALYLCASGLFGGTGEKETQYFGPGTRLLVL.

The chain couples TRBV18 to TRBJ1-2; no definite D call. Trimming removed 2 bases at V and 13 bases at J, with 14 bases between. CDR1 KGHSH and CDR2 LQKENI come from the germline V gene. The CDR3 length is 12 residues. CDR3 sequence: CASSPGPGNGTF. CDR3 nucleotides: TGTGCCAGCTCACCAGGCCCCGGGAATGGCACCTTC.

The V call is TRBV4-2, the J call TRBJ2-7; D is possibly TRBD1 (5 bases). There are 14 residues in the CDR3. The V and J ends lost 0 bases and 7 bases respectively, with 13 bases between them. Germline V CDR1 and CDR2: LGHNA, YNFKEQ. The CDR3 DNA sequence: TGTGCCAGCAGCCAAGATCTGCAGGGTTGGGAGCAGTACTTC. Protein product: CASSQDLQGWEQYF.

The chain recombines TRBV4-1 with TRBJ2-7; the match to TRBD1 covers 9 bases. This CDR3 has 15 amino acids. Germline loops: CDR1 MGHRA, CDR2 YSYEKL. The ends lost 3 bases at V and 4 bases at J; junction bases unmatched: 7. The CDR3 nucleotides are TGCGCCAGCAGCCACCCGGGACAGGGAAAATACGAGCAGTACTTC. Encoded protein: CASSHPGQGKYEQYF.

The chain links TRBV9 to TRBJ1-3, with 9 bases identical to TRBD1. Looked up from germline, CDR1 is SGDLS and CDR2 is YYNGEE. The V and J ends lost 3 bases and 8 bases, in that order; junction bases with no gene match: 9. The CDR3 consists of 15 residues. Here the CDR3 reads CASSASGGQGHTIYF. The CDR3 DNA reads TGTGCCAGCAGCGCCTCCGGGGGACAGGGCCACACCATATATTTT.

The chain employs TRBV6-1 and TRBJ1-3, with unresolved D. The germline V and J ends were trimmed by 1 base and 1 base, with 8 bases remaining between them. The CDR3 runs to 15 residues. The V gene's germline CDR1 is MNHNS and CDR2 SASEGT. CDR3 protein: CASSEVWGSGNTIYF. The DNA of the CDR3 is TGTGCCAGCAGTGAAGTATGGGGATCTGGAAACACCATATATTTT.

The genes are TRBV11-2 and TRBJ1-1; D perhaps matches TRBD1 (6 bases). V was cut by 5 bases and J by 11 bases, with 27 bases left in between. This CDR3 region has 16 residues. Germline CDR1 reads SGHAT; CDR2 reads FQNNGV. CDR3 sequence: CASSPGVGHLSPVAFF. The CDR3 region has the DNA TGTGCCAGCAGCCCGGGGGTGGGACACCTATCTCCCGTCGCTTTCTTT. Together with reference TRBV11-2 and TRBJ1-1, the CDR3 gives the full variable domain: EAGVAQSPRYKIIEKRQSVAFWCNPISGHATLYWYQQILGQGPKLLIQFQNNGVVDDSQLPKDRFSAERLKGVDSTLKIQPAKLEDSAVYLCASSPGVGHLSPVAFFGQGTRLTVV.

DNA for the CDR3: TGTGCCAGCAGCTTAACGGGCCTAGCGGGAGTAAGAAATGAGCAGTTCTTC. Protein: CASSLTGLAGVRNEQFF. The chain combines TRBV7-3 with TRBJ2-1, with 10 bases identical to TRBD2. Germline V gene data show CDR1 as SGHTA and CDR2 as FQGTGA. Trimming took 0 bases from V and 7 from J; bases not matched to a gene: 9. There are 17 residues in the CDR3.

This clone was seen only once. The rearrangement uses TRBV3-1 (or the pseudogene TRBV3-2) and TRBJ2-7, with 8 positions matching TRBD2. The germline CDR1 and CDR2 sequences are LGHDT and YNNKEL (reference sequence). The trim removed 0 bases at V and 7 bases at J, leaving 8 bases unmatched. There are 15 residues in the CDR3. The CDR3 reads CASSQEASGSWEQYF. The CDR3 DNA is TGTGCCAGCAGCCAAGAGGCCAGCGGGAGCTGGGAGCAGTACTTC.

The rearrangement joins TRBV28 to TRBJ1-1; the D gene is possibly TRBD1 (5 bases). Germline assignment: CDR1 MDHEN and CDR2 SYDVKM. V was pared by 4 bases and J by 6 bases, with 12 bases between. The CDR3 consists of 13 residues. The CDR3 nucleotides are TGTGCCAGCAGTTCCTCCCAGGGAGCTGAAGCTTTCTTT. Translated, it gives CASSSSQGAEAFF.

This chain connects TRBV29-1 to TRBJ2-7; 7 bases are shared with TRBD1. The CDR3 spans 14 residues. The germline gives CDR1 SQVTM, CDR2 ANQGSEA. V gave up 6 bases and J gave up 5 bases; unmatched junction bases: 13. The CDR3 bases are TGCAGCGTATTTCAACAGGGGTGGGGGCACGAGCAGTACTTC. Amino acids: CSVFQQGWGHEQYF.

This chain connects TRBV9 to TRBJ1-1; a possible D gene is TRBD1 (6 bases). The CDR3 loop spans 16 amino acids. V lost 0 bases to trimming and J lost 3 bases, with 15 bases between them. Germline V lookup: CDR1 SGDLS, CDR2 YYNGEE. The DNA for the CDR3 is TGTGCCAGCAGCGTAGAACCTACAGGGTTGTACACTGAAGCTTTCTTT. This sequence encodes CASSVEPTGLYTEAFF.

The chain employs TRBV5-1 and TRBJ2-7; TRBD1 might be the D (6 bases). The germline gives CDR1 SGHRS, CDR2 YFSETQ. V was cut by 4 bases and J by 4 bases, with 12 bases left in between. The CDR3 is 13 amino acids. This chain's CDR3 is CASSRTALYEQYF. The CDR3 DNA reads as TGCGCCAGCAGCAGGACAGCATTGTACGAGCAGTACTTC.

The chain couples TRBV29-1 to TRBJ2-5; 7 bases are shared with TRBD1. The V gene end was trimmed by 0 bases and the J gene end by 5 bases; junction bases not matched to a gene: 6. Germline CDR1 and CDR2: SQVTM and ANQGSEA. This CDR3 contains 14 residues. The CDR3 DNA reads TGCAGCGTTGAAGAGACAGGGCTCCGGGAGACCCAGTACTTC. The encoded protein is CSVEETGLRETQYF.

The chain's CDR3 is CASSRAGPYGYTF. In nucleotides, the CDR3 is TGTGCCAGCAGCCGCGCGGGGCCCTATGGCTACACCTTC. V gene TRBV3-1 (or the pseudogene TRBV3-2) combines with J gene TRBJ1-2; D perhaps matches TRBD1 (5 bases). The V gene lost 4 bases and the J gene lost 4 bases, with 10 bases spanning the gap. This CDR3 comprises 13 residues. Per germline, CDR1 LGHDT and CDR2 YNNKEL (reference sequence).

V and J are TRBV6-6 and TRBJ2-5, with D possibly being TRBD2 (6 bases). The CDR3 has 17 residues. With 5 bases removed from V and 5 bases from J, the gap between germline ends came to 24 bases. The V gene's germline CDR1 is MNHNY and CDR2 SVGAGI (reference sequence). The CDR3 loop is CASSHRAFGGRSETQYF. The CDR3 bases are TGTGCCAGCAGTCACCGCGCATTTGGGGGGAGAAGTGAGACCCAGTACTTC.

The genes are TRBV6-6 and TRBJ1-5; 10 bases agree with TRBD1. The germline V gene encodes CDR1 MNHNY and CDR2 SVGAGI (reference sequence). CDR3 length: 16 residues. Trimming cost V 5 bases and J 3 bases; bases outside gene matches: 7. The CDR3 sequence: CASSTGTGALNQPQHF. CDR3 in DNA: TGTGCCAGCAGTACCGGGACAGGGGCCCTCAATCAGCCCCAGCATTTT.

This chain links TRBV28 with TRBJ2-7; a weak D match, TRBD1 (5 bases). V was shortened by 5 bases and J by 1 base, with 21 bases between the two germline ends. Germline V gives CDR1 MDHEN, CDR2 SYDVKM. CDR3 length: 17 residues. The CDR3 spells CASSPSLGAPISYEQYF. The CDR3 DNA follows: TGTGCCAGCAGTCCCTCCCTTGGGGCTCCAATATCCTACGAGCAGTACTTC.

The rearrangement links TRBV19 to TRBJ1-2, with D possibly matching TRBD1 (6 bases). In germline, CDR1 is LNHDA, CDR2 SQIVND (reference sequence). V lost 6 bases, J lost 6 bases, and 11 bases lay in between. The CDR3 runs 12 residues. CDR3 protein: CASSQGTDGYTF. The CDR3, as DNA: TGTGCCAGTAGCCAGGGGACCGATGGCTACACCTTC.

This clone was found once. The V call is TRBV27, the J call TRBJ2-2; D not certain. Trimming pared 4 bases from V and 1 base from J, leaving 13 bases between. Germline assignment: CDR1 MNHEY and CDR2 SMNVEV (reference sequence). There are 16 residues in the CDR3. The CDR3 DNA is TGTGCCAGCAGTTGGCTGACGGGCAGGAACACCGGGGAGCTGTTTTTT. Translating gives CASSWLTGRNTGELFF.

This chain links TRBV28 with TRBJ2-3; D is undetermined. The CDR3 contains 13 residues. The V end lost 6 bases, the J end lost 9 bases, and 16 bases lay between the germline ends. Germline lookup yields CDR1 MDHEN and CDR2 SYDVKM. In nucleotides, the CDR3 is TGTGCCAGCAGCCCCACTCCCGCAAGGACGCAGTATTTT. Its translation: CASSPTPARTQYF.

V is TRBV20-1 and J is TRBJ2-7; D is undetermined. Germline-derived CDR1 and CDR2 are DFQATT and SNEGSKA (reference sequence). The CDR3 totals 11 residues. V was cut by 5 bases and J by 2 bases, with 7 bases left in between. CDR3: CSAPGTYEQYF. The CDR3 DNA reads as TGCAGTGCTCCCGGCACCTACGAGCAGTACTTC.

The CDR3 spells CASSLAAGASGGYRPGANVLTF. CDR3 coding DNA: TGTGCCAGCAGCTTAGCGGCGGGAGCTAGCGGAGGATACCGACCTGGGGCCAACGTCCTGACTTTC. The V and J genes are TRBV7-2 and TRBJ2-6; the match to TRBD2 covers 7 bases. This CDR3 is 22 amino acids long. The germline V gene encodes CDR1 SGHTA and CDR2 FQGNSA. V dropped 0 bases and J dropped 2; count of bases not matched to a gene: 19.

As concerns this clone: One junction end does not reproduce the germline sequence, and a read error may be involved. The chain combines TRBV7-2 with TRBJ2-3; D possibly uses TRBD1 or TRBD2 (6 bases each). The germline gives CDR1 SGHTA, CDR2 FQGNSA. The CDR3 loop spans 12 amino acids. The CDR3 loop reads CASSLVSGWGAF. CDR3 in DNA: TGTGCCAGCAGCTTAGTGTCGGGTTGGGGGGCTTTT.

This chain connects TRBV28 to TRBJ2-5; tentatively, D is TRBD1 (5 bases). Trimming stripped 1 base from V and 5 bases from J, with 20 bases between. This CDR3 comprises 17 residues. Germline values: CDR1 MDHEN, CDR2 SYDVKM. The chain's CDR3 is CASSLSPRQTNRETQYF. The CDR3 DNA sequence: TGTGCCAGCAGTTTATCTCCGCGACAGACGAACCGGGAGACCCAGTACTTC.

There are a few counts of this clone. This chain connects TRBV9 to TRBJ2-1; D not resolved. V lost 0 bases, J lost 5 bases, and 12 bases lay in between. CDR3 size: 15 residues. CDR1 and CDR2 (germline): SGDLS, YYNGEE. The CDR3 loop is CASSVGSVRNNEQFF. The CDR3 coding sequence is TGTGCCAGCAGCGTAGGAAGCGTGAGGAACAATGAGCAGTTCTTC.